This T cell receptor (beta chain) was sequenced during a study of blood T cell repertoires in COVID-19. Study context: Sites across the United States, Italy and Spain contributed samples from acute and convalescent COVID-19. PBMCs, B-cell-depleted T cells, or T cells provided the cDNA or gDNA that made up the material.

V lost 0 bases to trimming and J lost 11 bases, with 17 bases between them. The germline gives CDR1 LGHNA, CDR2 YSLEER. The CDR3 loop spans 16 amino acids. Per the study methods: By means of reference gene primer amplification, nucleated cell counts were estimated. This table comes from immunoSEQ multiplex PCR, and its TCRdb copy is limited to in-frame clones, with some not included. V, J and clone size derive from that table, while D and trimming were established from the DNA sequence. The sample holds fewer than 65,000 clones, 65% to 90% seen once. The specimen sequenced was peripheral blood. The sequence came from a human donor in a cohort sampled during active COVID-19. The chain uses TRBV4-3 and TRBJ1-6, with TRBD1 as a possible D gene (6 bases). The CDR3 DNA is TGCGCCAGCAGCCAAGATCGGGATGGTAGGGGGACACCCCTCCACTTT. Protein sequence: CASSQDRDGRGTPLHF.